Following are 14 T cell receptor beta chains from one sample sequenced in a study of T cells in Graves' hyperthyroidism and ophthalmopathy. Template material for amplifying TCR beta CDR3 regions consisted of RNA transcripts. Primed by the HTBI set, a first-round RT-PCR was run on the TCR CDR3. TCRdb used MiXCR to reprocess the multiplex PCR reads, holding one entry per CDR3 protein. The sample lists 800,000 or so distinct CDR3 sequences, roughly 40% occurring once. The sample taken for sequencing was blood. The receptors here all came from a man aged 18 to 30 with Graves' hyperthyroidism.

There are a few counts of this clonotype. The V gene is TRBV14, the J gene TRBJ2-5; D may be TRBD1 (6 bases). Trimming removed 5 bases from V and 2 bases from J, with 9 bases in between. Germline V gives CDR1 SGHDN, CDR2 FVKESK. This CDR3 comprises 13 residues. This CDR3 reads CASSVTGQETQYF. CDR3 bases: TGTGCCAGCAGCGTCACAGGGCAAGAGACCCAGTACTTC.

This clonotype was seen a single time. The V call is TRBV25-1, the J call TRBJ1-1; 9 bases align to TRBD1. The CDR3 length is 14 residues. Germline V gene data show CDR1 as MGHDK and CDR2 as SYGVNS. The CDR3 DNA follows: TGTGCTAGGGGGGACAGGGCGGTTAACACTGAAGCTTTCTTT. It is translated as CARGDRAVNTEAFF. The complete variable domain, with remaining parts taken from reference TRBV25-1 and TRBJ1-1, reads EADIYQTPRYLVIGTGKKITLECSQTMGHDKMYWYQQDPGMELHLIHYSYGVNSTEKGDLSSESTVSRIRTEHFPLTLESARPSHTSQYLCARGDRAVNTEAFFGQGTRLTVV.

This clonotype has just a few counts. In DNA form, the CDR3 reads TGCAGCGTTACGGGAATAGGGTCTTCCGGGGCCAACGTCCTGACTTTC. Translated: CSVTGIGSSGANVLTF. The V call is TRBV29-1, the J call TRBJ2-6, with D possibly matching TRBD2 (5 bases). Germline CDR1 reads SQVTM; CDR2 reads ANQGSEA. Trimming removed 5 bases from V and 4 bases from J, with 18 bases in between. The length of the CDR3 is 16 residues.

A note on this clonotype: The conserved phenylalanine or tryptophan is not found at the CDR3 terminus, so this likely reflects a read error. The chain is built from TRBV10-2 and TRBJ1-5; 10 bases match TRBD1. The CDR3 extends over 16 amino acids. Germline V gives CDR1 WSHSY, CDR2 SAAADI. The CDR3, as DNA: TGTGCCAGCAGCTCGGGACAGGGGAACAGCAATCAGCCCCAGCATCTT. This codes for CASSSGQGNSNQPQHL.

This clonotype has more than one count but fewer than ten. The chain carries TRBV9 and TRBJ2-2; D call uncertain. Trimming shortened V by 1 base and J by 0 bases, and 13 bases separated the two germline ends. The CDR3 consists of 17 residues. CDR1 SGDLS and CDR2 YYNGEE come from the germline V gene. The CDR3 DNA reads as TGTGCCAGCAGCGTATCCGGAGACACCCCGAACACCGGGGAGCTGTTTTTT. Protein product: CASSVSGDTPNTGELFF.

This clonotype was observed a handful of times. The J gene is TRBJ2-7, the V gene TRBV7-9; D not certain. Germline V gene data show CDR1 as SEHNR and CDR2 as FQNEAQ (reference sequence). V shed 5 bases and J shed 6 bases, with 11 bases lying between them. CDR3 length equals 12 residues. CDR3 protein: CASSADDLEQYF. The CDR3 nucleotides read TGTGCCAGCAGCGCAGACGATCTCGAGCAGTACTTC.

Only one count was recorded for this clonotype. Possible read error: a much larger clone is one base away. The chain links TRBV19 to TRBJ1-2, with TRBD1 identical over 7 bases. The CDR3 length is 12 residues. Germline CDR1 is LNHDA and CDR2 is SQIVND (reference sequence). The CDR3 region is CATDKTGKGCTF. The CDR3 DNA follows: TGTGCCACCGACAAGACAGGGAAAGGCTGCACCTTC. The full variable domain, in which reference TRBV19 and TRBJ1-2 provide the parts outside the CDR3, is DGGITQSPKYLFRKEGQNVTLSCEQNLNHDAMYWYRQDPGQGLRLIYYSQIVNDFQKGDIAEGYSVSREKKESFPLTVTSAQKNPTAFYLCATDKTGKGCTFGSGTRLTVV.

This clonotype has at least ten counts. V and J are TRBV7-9 and TRBJ2-5, with TRBD1 matching over 9 bases. V trimming: 5 bases; J trimming: 4 bases; junction bases outside the gene matches: 5. Germline CDR1 reads SEHNR; CDR2 reads FQNEAQ (reference sequence). The CDR3 covers 14 residues. CDR3 residues: CASSKQGAGETQYF. In DNA, the CDR3 is TGTGCCAGCAGCAAACAGGGGGCCGGAGAGACCCAGTACTTC.

The CDR3, as DNA: TGCAGTGCTAGGGCGGAACTAGCGGGCCCGGGGGGCGTTTACGAGCAGTACTTC. This translates into CSARAELAGPGGVYEQYF. The chain recombines TRBV20-1 with TRBJ2-7, with 9 bases aligning to TRBD2. The CDR3 is 18 residues long. The V and J ends lost 3 bases and 4 bases, in that order; junction bases with no gene match: 19. CDR1 is DFQATT and CDR2 is SNEGSKA in the germline V gene (reference sequence).

The V and J genes are TRBV7-2 and TRBJ2-7, with D unclear. Per germline, CDR1 SGHTA and CDR2 FQGNSA. This CDR3 is built from 14 residues. V lost 1 base to trimming and J lost 6 bases, with 13 bases between them. CDR3 sequence reads: CASSLDGRLVEQYF. CDR3 DNA sequence: TGTGCCAGCAGCTTAGACGGCAGATTGGTCGAGCAGTACTTC.

The V and J genes are TRBV20-1 and TRBJ2-2, with D maybe TRBD2 (5 bases). The CDR3 covers 15 residues. Trimming pared 0 bases from V and 2 bases from J, leaving 10 bases between. CDR1 is DFQATT, CDR2 SNEGSKA, per germline (reference sequence). CDR3 region: CSAREDGKNTGELFF. The CDR3 bases are TGCAGTGCTAGAGAGGACGGGAAAAACACCGGGGAGCTGTTTTTT.

Points on this clonotype: A clone one base away is much larger, so this may be a read error. The V call is TRBV15, the J call TRBJ1-4; D not certain. The CDR3 runs 15 residues. Trimming shortened V by 0 bases and J by 3 bases, and 8 bases separated the two germline ends. Germline-derived CDR1 and CDR2 are LNHNV and YYDKDF (reference sequence). CDR3 bases: TGTGCCACCAGCAGAGACGAATGGCCTAATGAAAAACTGTTTTTT. It encodes CATSRDEWPNEKLFF.

The genes are TRBV6-5 and TRBJ2-7, with a weak D call TRBD1 (5 bases). CDR3 length equals 15 residues. Germline-derived CDR1 and CDR2 are MNHEY and SVGAGI. With 5 bases removed from V and 0 bases from J, the gap between germline ends came to 14 bases. The CDR3 DNA is TGTGCCAGCAGTACCCTAAGACAGAACTCCTACGAGCAGTACTTC. Amino acid sequence: CASSTLRQNSYEQYF.

This clonotype turned up a few times. This chain links TRBV6-5 with TRBJ1-5; 7 nucleotides match TRBD1. V gave up 5 bases and J gave up 2 bases; unmatched junction bases: 3. Germline lookup yields CDR1 MNHEY and CDR2 SVGAGI. The CDR3 length is 14 residues. The CDR3 loop is CASSHGQGNQPQHF. The CDR3 DNA reads TGTGCCAGCAGTCACGGACAGGGCAATCAGCCCCAGCATTTT.